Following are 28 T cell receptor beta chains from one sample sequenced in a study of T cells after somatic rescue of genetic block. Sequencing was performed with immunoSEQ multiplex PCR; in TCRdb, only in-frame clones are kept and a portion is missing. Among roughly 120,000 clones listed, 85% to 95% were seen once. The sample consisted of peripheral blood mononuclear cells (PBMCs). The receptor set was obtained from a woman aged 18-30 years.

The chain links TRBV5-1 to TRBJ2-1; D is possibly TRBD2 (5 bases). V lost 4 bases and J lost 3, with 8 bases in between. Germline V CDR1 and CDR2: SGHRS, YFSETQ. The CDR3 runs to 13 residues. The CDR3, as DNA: TGCGCCAGCAGCCCAGCGGACTACAATGAGCAGTTCTTC. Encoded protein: CASSPADYNEQFF. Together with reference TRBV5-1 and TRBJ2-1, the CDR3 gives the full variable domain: KAGVTQTPRYLIKTRGQQVTLSCSPISGHRSVSWYQQTPGQGLQFLFEYFSETQRNKGNFPGRFSGRQFSNSRSEMNVSTLELGDSALYLCASSPADYNEQFFGPGTRLTVL.

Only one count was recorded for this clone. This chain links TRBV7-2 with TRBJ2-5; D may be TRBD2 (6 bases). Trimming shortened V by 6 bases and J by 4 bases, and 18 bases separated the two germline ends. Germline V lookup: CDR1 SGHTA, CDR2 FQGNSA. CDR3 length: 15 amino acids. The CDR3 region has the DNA TGTGCCAGCAGTAGGGACTCCAGGGAGAGAGAGACCCAGTACTTC. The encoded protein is CASSRDSRERETQYF.

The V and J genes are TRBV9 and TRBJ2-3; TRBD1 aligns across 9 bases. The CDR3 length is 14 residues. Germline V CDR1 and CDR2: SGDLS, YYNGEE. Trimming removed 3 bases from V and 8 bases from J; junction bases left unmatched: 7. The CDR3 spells CASSATGGAGTQYF. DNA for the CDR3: TGTGCCAGCAGCGCGACAGGGGGGGCGGGTACGCAGTATTTT.

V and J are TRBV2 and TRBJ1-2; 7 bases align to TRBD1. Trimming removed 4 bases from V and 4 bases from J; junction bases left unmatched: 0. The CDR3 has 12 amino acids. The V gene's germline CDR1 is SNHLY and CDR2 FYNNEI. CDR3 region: CASSGQGYGYTF. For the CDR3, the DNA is TGTGCCAGCAGTGGACAGGGCTATGGCTACACCTTC.

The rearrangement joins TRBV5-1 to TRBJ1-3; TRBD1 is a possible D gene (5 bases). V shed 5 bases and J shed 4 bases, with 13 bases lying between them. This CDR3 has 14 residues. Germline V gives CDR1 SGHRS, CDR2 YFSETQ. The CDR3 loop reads CASSIGAEGNTIYF. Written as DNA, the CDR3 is TGCGCCAGCAGTATAGGGGCGGAAGGAAACACCATATATTTT. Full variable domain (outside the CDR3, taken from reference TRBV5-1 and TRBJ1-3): KAGVTQTPRYLIKTRGQQVTLSCSPISGHRSVSWYQQTPGQGLQFLFEYFSETQRNKGNFPGRFSGRQFSNSRSEMNVSTLELGDSALYLCASSIGAEGNTIYFGEGSWLTVV.

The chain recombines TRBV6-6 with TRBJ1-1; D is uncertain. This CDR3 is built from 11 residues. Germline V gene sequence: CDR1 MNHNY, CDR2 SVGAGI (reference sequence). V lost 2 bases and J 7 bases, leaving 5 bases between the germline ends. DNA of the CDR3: TGTGCCAGCAGTTACGGGAGTGAAGCTTTCTTT. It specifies CASSYGSEAFF.

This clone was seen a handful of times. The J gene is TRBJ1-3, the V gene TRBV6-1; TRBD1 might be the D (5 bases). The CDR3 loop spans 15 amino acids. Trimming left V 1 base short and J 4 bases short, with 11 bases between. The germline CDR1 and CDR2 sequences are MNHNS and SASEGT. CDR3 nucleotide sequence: TGTGCCAGCAGTGAAGGTCCAGGGCGCGGAAACACCATATATTTT. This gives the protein CASSEGPGRGNTIYF.

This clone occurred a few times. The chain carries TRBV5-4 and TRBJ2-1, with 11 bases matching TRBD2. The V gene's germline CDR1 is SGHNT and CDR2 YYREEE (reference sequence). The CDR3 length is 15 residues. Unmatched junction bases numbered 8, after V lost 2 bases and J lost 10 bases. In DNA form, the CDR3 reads TGTGCCAGCAGCTTAGGACTAGCGGGCCTTGGGGAGCAGTTCTTC. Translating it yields CASSLGLAGLGEQFF.

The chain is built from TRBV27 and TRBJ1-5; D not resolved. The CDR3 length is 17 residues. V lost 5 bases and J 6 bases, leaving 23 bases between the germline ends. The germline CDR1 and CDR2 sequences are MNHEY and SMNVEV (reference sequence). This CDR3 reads CASSPTPSGWRSQPQHF. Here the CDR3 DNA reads TGTGCCAGCAGTCCCACCCCGTCGGGTTGGAGGAGTCAGCCCCAGCATTTT.

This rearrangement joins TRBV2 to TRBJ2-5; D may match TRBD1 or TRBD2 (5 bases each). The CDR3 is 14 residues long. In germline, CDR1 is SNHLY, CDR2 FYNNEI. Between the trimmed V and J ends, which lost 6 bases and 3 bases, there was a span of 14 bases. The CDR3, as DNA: TGTGCCAGCAGGCCCGGGACGCTAGAAGAGACCCAGTACTTC. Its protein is CASRPGTLEETQYF.

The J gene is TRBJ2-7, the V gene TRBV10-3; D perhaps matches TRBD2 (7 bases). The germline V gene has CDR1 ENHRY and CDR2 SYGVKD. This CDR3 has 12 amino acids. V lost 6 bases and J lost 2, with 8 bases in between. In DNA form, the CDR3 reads TGTGCCATCAGAGGGGGGGCCTACGAGCAGTACTTC. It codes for CAIRGGAYEQYF.

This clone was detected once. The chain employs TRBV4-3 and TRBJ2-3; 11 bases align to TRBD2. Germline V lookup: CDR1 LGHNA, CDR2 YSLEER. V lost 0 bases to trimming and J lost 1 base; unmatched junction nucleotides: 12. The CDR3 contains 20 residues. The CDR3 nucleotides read TGCGCCAGCAGCCAAGATTTTTGGCTAGCGGGGGGCGCGGGCACAGATACGCAGTATTTT. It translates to CASSQDFWLAGGAGTDTQYF.

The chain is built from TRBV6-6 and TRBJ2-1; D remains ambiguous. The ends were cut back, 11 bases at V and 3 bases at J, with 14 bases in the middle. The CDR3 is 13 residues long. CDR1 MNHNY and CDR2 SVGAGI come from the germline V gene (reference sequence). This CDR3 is CAAHQGSYNEQFF. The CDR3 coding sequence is TGTGCCGCCCACCAAGGCAGCTACAATGAGCAGTTCTTC.

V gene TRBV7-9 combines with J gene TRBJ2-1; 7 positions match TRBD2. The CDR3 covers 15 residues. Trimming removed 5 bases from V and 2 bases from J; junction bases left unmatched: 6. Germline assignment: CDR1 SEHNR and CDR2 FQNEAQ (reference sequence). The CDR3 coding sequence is TGTGCCAGCAGCCAGCGGGGTCAGGCCTACAATGAGCAGTTCTTC. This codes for CASSQRGQAYNEQFF.

The CDR3 region has the DNA TGTGCCAGCAGCCGCCGATGGTCCTACGAGCAGTACTTC. This sequence encodes CASSRRWSYEQYF. The chain carries TRBV28 and TRBJ2-7, with D unclear. Between the trimmed V and J ends, which lost 6 bases and 1 base, there was a span of 10 bases. The CDR3 is 13 amino acids. Germline CDR1 and CDR2: MDHEN and SYDVKM.

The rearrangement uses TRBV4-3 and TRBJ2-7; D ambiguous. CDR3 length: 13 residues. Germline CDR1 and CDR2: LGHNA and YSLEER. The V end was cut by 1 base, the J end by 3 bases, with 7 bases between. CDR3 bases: TGCGCCAGCAGCCAAGTTCTGAGCTACGAGCAGTACTTC. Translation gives CASSQVLSYEQYF.

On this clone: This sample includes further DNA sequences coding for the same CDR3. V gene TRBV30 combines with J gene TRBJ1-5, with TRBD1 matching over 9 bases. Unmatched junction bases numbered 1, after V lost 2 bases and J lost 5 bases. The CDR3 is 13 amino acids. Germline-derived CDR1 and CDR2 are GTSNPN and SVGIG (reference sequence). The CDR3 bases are TGTGCCTGGAGTAGACAGGGGGATCAGCCCCAGCATTTT. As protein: CAWSRQGDQPQHF.

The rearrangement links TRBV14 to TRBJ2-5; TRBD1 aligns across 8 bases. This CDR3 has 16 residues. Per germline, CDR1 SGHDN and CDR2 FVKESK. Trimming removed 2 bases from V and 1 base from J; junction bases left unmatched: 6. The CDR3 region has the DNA TGTGCCAGCAGCCAAAGGGACAGGATGAGCCAAGAGACCCAGTACTTC. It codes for CASSQRDRMSQETQYF.

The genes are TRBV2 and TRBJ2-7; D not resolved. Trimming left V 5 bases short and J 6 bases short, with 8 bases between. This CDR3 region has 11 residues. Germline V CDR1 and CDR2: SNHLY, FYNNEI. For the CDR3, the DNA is TGTGCCAGCAGTCTGGGCAGCGAGCAGTACTTC. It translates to CASSLGSEQYF.

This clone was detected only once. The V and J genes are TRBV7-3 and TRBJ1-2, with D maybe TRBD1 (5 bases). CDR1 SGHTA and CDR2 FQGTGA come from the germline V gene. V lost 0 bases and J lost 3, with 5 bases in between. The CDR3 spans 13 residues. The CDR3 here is CASSLTGDYGYTF. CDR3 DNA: TGTGCCAGCAGCTTAACAGGGGACTATGGCTACACCTTC.

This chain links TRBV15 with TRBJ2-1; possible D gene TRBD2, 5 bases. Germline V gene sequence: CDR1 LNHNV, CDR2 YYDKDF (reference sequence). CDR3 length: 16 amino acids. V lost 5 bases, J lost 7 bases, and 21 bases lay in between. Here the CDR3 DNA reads TGTGCCACCAGCCCCGGACCCGACTATGCTCTGAATGAGCAGTTCTTC. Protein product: CATSPGPDYALNEQFF.

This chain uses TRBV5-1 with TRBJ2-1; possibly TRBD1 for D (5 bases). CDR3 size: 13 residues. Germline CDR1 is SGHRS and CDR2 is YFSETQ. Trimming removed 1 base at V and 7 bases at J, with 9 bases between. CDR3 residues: CASSLRGGNEQFF. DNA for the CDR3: TGCGCCAGCAGCTTGAGGGGTGGGAATGAGCAGTTCTTC.

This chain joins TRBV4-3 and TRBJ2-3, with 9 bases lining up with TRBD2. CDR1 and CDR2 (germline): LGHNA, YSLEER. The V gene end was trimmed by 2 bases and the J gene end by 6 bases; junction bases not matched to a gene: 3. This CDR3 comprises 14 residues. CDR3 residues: CASSQTLAGDTQYF. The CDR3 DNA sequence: TGCGCCAGCAGCCAAACACTAGCGGGTGATACGCAGTATTTT.

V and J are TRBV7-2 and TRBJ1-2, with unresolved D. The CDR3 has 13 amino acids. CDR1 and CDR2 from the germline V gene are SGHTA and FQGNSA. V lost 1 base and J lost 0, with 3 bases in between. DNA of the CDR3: TGTGCCAGCAGCTTAGGGCCTAACTATGGCTACACCTTC. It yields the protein CASSLGPNYGYTF.

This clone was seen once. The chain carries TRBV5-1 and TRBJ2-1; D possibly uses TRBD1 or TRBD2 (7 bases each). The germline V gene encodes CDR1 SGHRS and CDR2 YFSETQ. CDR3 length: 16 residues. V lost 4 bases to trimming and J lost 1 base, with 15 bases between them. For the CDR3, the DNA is TGCGCCAGCAGCACCGGGGAGGGGGCATCCTACAATGAGCAGTTCTTC. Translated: CASSTGEGASYNEQFF.

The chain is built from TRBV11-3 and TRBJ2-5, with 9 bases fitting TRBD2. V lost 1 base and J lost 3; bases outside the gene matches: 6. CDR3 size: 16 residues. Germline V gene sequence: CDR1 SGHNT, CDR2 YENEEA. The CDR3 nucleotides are TGTGCCAGCAGCTTAGGAGTAGCGGGGGCCGAAGAGACCCAGTACTTC. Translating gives CASSLGVAGAEETQYF. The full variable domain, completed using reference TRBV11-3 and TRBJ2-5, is EAGVVQSPRYKIIEKKQPVAFWCNPISGHNTLYWYLQNLGQGPELLIRYENEEAVDDSQLPKDRFSAERLKGVDSTLKIQPAELGDSAVYLCASSLGVAGAEETQYFGPGTRLLVL.

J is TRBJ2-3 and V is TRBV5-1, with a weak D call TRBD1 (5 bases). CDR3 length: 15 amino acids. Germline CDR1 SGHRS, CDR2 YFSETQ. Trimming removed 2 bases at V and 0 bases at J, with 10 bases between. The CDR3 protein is CASSFSRGSTDTQYF. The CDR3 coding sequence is TGCGCCAGCAGCTTTAGTAGGGGAAGCACAGATACGCAGTATTTT.

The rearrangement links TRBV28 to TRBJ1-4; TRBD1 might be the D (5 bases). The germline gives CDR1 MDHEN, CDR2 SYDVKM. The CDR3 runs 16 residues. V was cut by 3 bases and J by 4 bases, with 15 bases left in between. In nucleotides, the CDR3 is TGTGCCAGCAGTTTCAGGGCAGGCGGCTTTAATGAAAAACTGTTTTTT. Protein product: CASSFRAGGFNEKLFF.